This T cell receptor beta chain derives from a study of beta chain features in type 1 diabetes. Study in general: There was similarity between patients and healthy donors in age, gender and cell yields. Study-level findings and limits: In type 1 diabetes patients, VDJ junctions had fewer insertions; deletions at these junctions were more frequent.

There are a few counts of this clone. Its matching antigen is unknown. Trimming pared 2 bases from V and 4 bases from J, leaving 5 bases between. From germline, CDR1 is MNHNY and CDR2 SVGAGI (reference sequence). This CDR3 has 12 amino acids. Expressed TCRB transcripts got sequenced, as all isolated RNA was reverse transcribed. The table came from immunoSEQ multiplex PCR; TCRdb's copy has only in-frame clones and leaves some out. The sample comprises under 200,000 clones, less than 9.5% of which are singletons, and about 0.6% rests with the top ten. The sample taken for sequencing was central memory CD4+ T cells from blood. The chain combines TRBV6-6 with TRBJ1-2; the D is unclear. The sequence came from a man younger than 35 in good health. The CDR3 sequence: CASSYEVYGYTF. DNA for the CDR3: TGTGCCAGCAGTTACGAGGTCTATGGCTACACCTTC.